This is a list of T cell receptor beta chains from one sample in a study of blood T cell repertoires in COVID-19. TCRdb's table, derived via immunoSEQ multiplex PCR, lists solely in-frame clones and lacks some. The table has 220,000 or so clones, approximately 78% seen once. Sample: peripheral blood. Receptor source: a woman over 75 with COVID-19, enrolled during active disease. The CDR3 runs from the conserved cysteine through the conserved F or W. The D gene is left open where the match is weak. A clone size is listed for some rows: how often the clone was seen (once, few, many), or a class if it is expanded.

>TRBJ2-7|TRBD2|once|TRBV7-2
TGTGCCAGCAGCGTGACTAGCGGGAGCTACGAGCAGTACTTC
CASSVTSGSYEQYF
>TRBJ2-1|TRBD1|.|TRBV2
TGTGCCAGCAGCGGACAGGGGCCTCCTTACAATGAGCAGTTCTTC
CASSGQGPPYNEQFF
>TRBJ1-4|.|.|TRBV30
TGTGCCTGGAGTACCTCTTCGGAGAGGGATTATGAAAAACTGTTTTTT
CAWSTSSERDYEKLFF
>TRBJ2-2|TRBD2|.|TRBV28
TGTGCCAGCAGTTTAAGGGGACTAGCGGGACGGGACACCGGGGAGCTGTTTTTT
CASSLRGLAGRDTGELFF
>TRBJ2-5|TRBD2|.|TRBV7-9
TGTGCCAGCAGCTTAGAGGGACTAGCAGAAGAGACCCAGTACTTC
CASSLEGLAEETQYF
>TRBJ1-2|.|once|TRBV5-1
TGCGCCAGCAGCCCCTTTTCGTATGGCTACACCTTC
CASSPFSYGYTF
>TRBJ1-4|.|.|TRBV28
TGTGCCAGCACCCGCACGGGAGCGGGAGGTGAAAAACTGTTTTTT
CASTRTGAGGEKLFF
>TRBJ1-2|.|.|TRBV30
TGTGCCTGGAGTGGACCTACAGTTTCCTATGGCTACACCTTC
CAWSGPTVSYGYTF
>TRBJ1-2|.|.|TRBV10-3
TGTGCCATCAGTGAGTGGGGAGGGGGAGCTGGCTACACCTTC
CAISEWGGGAGYTF
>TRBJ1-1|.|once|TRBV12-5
TGTGCTAGTGGTTTGGGGCAGTTGAACACTGAAGCTTTCTTT
CASGLGQLNTEAFF
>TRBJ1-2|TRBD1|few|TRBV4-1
TGCGCCAGCAGCCTAACAGGGGGGTCAATCTATGGCTACACCTTC
CASSLTGGSIYGYTF
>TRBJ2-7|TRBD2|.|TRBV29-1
TGCAGCGCCAGGACTAGCGGGAGCTACGAGCAGTACTTC
CSARTSGSYEQYF
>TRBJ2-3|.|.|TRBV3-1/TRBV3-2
TGTGCCAGCAGCCAGCAGGGCACAGATACGCAGTATTTT
CASSQQGTDTQYF
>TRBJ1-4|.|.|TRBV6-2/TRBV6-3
TGTGCCAGCAGTTACTGGGGACTAACTAATGAAAAACTGTTTTTT
CASSYWGLTNEKLFF
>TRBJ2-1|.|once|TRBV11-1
TGTGCCAGCAGCCCGGACAGCCTATCCTACAATGAGCAGTTCTTC
CASSPDSLSYNEQFF
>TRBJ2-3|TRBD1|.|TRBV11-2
TGTGCCAGCAGCTTAGATGGGACAGGGTTTGGAACAGATACGCAGTATTTT
CASSLDGTGFGTDTQYF
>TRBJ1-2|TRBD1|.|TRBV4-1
TGCGCCAGCAGCCAACGGGACAGGGACTATGGCTACACCTTC
CASSQRDRDYGYTF
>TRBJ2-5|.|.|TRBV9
TGTGCCAGCGGGCCCCCCATGGGGGCGGCAGAGACCCAGTACTTC
CASGPPMGAAETQYF
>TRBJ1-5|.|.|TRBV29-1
TGCAGCGTTGAAGATGGGACCCACGGACAGACTAGCAATCAGCCCCAGCATTTT
CSVEDGTHGQTSNQPQHF
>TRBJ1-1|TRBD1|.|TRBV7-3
TGTGCCAGCAGCTTACGGCCGGGACAGCCGAACACTGAAGCTTTCTTT
CASSLRPGQPNTEAFF
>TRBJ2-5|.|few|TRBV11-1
TGTGCCAGCAGCAGATCTTCGACAGGGAGGGAGACCCAGTACTTC
CASSRSSTGRETQYF
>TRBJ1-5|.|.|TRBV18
TGTGCCAGCTCACCCGGACAGAGTCCTCAGCCCCAGCATTTT
CASSPGQSPQPQHF
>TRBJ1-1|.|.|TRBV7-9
TGTGCCAGCAGCTTAGGGGGCATGAACACTGAAGCTTTCTTT
CASSLGGMNTEAFF
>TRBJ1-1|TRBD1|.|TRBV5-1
TGCGCCAGCAGTGGGGGCGGCGGGACAGGCGTTGAAGCTTTCTTT
CASSGGGGTGVEAFF
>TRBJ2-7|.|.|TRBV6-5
TGTGCCAGCAGTACTGACAGACCCTCCTACGAGCAGTACTTC
CASSTDRPSYEQYF
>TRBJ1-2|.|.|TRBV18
TGTGCCAGCTCACTTGGTGAGAACTATGGCTACACCTTC
CASSLGENYGYTF
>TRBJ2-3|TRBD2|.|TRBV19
TGTGCCAGTAGTATAGGGCGGGAGCGGCGTGGAGATACGCAGTATTTT
CASSIGRERRGDTQYF
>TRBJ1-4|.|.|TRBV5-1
TGCGCCAGCAGCTTGGGACAGGAAAATGAAAAACTGTTTTTT
CASSLGQENEKLFF
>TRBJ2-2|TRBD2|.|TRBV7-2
TGTGCCAGCAGCCTTTTTGTGGGGACTAGCGGGAACACCGGGGAGCTGTTTTTT
CASSLFVGTSGNTGELFF
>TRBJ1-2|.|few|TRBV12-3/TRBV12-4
TGTGCCAGCAGTTTATCGGGGAGAGGCTACACCTTC
CASSLSGRGYTF
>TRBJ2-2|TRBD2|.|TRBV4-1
TGCGCCAGCAGCCAAGAAACCCCAATGGGGGGACTACACACCGGGGAGCTGTTTTTT
CASSQETPMGGLHTGELFF
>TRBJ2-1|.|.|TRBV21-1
TGTGCCAGCAGAAAAACCCTTCGGGGCAGGGGTGTTCTGTTCTTC
CASRKTLRGRGVLFF
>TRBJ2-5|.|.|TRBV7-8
TGTGCCAGCAGCTCCTCCCAGGGATGGGAGACCCAGTACTTC
CASSSSQGWETQYF
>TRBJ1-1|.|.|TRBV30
TGTGCCTGGAGCCGGACAGTTAACACTGAAGCTTTCTTT
CAWSRTVNTEAFF
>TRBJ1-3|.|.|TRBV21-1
TGTGCCAGCAGCAAGCCGATGACTACGTCCTTCTCTGGAAACACCATATATTTT
CASSKPMTTSFSGNTIYF
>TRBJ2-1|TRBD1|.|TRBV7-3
TGTGCCAGCAGCTTAGCCACTACGGGACAGGGGAACAATGAGCAGTTCTTC
CASSLATTGQGNNEQFF
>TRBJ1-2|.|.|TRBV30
TGTGCCTGGAGTCGGCAGGTCTATGGCTACACCTTC
CAWSRQVYGYTF
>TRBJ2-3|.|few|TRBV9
TGTGCCAGCAGCGTATCGGGGTCTAGCACAGATACGCAGTATTTT
CASSVSGSSTDTQYF